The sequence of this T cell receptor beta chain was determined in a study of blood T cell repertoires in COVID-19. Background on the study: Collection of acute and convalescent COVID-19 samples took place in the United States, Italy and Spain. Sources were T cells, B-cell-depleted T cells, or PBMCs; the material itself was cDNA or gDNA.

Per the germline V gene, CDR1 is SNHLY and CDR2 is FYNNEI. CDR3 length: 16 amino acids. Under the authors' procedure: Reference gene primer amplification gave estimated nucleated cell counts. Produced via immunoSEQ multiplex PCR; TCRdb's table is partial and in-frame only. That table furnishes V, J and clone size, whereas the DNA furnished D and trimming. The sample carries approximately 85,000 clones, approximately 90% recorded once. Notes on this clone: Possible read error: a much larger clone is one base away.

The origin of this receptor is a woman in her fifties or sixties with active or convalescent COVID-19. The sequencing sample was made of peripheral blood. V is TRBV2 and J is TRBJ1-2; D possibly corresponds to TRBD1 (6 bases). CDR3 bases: TGTACCAGCAGTGGGACAAACAGGGCCTTCAACTATGGCTACACCTTC. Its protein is CTSSGTNRAFNYGYTF.